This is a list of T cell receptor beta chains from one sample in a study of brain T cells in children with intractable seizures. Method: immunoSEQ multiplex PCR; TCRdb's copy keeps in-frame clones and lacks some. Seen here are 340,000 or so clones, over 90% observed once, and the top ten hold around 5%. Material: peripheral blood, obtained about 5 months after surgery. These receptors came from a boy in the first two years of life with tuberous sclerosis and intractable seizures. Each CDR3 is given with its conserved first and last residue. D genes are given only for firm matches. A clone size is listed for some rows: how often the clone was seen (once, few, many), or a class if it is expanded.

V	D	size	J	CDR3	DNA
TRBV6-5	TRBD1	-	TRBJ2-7	CASIPGQGSSYEQYF	TGTGCCAGCATTCCTGGACAGGGGAGCTCCTACGAGCAGTACTTC
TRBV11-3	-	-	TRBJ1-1	CASSLRGPGGRNTEAFF	TGTGCCAGCAGCTTACGCGGGCCTGGGGGGAGGAACACTGAAGCTTTCTTT
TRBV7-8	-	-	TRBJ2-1	CASSLGRVMNEQFF	TGTGCCAGCAGCTTAGGCAGGGTTATGAATGAGCAGTTCTTC
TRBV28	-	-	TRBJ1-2	CASSITGFKNGYTF	TGTGCCAGCAGCATAACAGGGTTTAAAAATGGCTACACCTTC
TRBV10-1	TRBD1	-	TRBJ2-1	CASAPRGQAANEQFF	TGCGCCAGCGCACCGAGGGGACAGGCGGCCAATGAGCAGTTCTTC
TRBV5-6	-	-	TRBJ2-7	CASSLDVSNEQYF	TGTGCCAGCAGCTTGGACGTTAGCAACGAGCAGTACTTC
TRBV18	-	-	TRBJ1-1	CASSPGRNTEAFF	TGTGCCAGCTCACCAGGGAGGAACACTGAAGCTTTCTTT
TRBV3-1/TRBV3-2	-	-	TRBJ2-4	CASSHSGLAKNIQYF	TGTGCCAGCAGCCACTCGGGGTTAGCCAAAAACATTCAGTACTTC
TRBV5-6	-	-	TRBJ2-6	CASSLGVSGANVLTF	TGTGCCAGCAGCTTGGGGGTCTCTGGGGCCAACGTCCTGACTTTC
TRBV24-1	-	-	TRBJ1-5	CATTNVNGQTDSNQPQHF	TGTGCCACCACAAATGTTAACGGACAGACTGATAGCAATCAGCCCCAGCATTTT
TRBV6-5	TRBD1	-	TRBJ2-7	CASTSGQGTYEQYF	TGTGCCAGCACCTCCGGACAGGGAACCTACGAGCAGTACTTC
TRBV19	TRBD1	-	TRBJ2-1	CASAGGSEQFF	TGTGCCAGCGCAGGGGGATCTGAGCAGTTCTTC
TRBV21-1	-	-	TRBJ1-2	CASSTTGTGCGYTF	TGTGCCAGCAGCACTACCGGGACAGGGTGTGGCTACACCTTC
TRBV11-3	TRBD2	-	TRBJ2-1	CASSLRLAANYNEQFF	TGTGCCAGCAGCTTACGGCTAGCGGCAAACTACAATGAGCAGTTCTTC
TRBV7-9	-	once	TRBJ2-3	CASSPRDRTDTQYF	TGTGCCAGCAGCCCCCGGGACCGCACAGATACGCAGTATTTT
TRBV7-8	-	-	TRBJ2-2	CASGAWGANTGELFF	TGTGCCAGCGGTGCGTGGGGCGCGAACACCGGGGAGCTGTTTTTT
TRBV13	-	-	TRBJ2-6	CASSASGANVLTF	TGTGCCAGCAGCGCATCTGGGGCCAACGTCCTGACTTTC
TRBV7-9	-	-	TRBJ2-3	CASSRIETDTQYF	TGTGCCAGCAGCAGAATAGAAACAGATACGCAGTATTTT
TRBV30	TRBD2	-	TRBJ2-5	CAWSPLARETQYF	TGTGCCTGGAGTCCACTAGCGAGAGAGACCCAGTACTTC
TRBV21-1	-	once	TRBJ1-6	CASSQATSYREERHNSPLHF	TGTGCCAGCAGCCAAGCAACCTCATACAGGGAGGAGAGGCATAATTCACCCCTCCACTTT
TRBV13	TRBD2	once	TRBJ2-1	CASSFLAGGLNEQFF	TGTGCCAGCAGCTTTCTAGCGGGGGGCCTAAATGAGCAGTTCTTC
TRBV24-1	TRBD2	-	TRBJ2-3	CATSGPLAGTDTQYF	TGTGCCACCAGTGGGCCTCTAGCGGGAACAGATACGCAGTATTTT
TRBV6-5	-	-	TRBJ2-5	CASTRGRETQYF	TGTGCCAGCACGCGGGGACGAGAGACCCAGTACTTC
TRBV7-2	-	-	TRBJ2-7	CASSFEVSVGEQYF	TGTGCCAGCAGTTTCGAGGTCAGCGTTGGCGAGCAGTACTTC
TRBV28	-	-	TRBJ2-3	CASSSPPPTDTQYF	TGTGCCAGCAGCTCCCCTCCTCCCACAGATACGCAGTATTTT
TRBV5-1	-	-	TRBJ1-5	CASSLGNNQPQHF	TGCGCCAGCAGCTTGGGTAATAATCAGCCCCAGCATTTT
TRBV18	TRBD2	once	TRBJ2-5	CARPLGREETQYF	TGTGCCAGGCCCCTTGGGAGGGAGGAGACCCAGTACTTC
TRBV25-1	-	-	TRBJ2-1	CASSDSLAIYNEQFF	TGTGCCAGCAGCGACTCCTTAGCTATCTACAATGAGCAGTTCTTC
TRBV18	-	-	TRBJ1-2	CASSVGDYGYTF	TGTGCCAGCTCCGTTGGGGACTATGGCTACACCTTC
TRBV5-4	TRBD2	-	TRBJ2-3	CASSGTGTSGSTDTQYF	TGTGCCAGCAGCGGGACCGGGACTAGCGGGAGCACAGATACGCAGTATTTT
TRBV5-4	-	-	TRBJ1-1	CASSEERDEAFF	TGTGCCAGCAGCGAGGAGAGGGATGAAGCTTTCTTT
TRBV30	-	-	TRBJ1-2	CAWRGVGVGYTF	TGTGCCTGGAGGGGGGTGGGTGTCGGCTACACCTTC
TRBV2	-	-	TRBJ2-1	CASSEMTDEQFF	TGTGCCAGCAGTGAAATGACCGATGAGCAGTTCTTC
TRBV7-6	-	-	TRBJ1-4	CASSKFTGSITNEKLFF	TGTGCCAGCAGCAAATTCACAGGGTCTATCACTAATGAAAAACTGTTTTTT
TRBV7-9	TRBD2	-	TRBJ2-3	CASSLVWSLAGDTQYF	TGTGCCAGCAGCTTAGTTTGGTCACTAGCGGGAGACACGCAGTATTTT
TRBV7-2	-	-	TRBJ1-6	CASSSWGRPLHF	TGTGCCAGCAGCTCATGGGGGAGACCCCTCCACTTT
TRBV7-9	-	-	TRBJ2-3	CASSLSLDTQYF	TGTGCCAGCAGCCTTTCTCTTGATACGCAGTATTTT
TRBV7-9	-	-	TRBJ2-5	CASSLLGSQETQYF	TGTGCCAGCAGCTTATTGGGGTCCCAAGAGACCCAGTACTTC
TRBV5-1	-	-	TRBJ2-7	CASSLATGKLSYEQYF	TGCGCCAGCAGCTTGGCAACAGGGAAATTATCCTACGAGCAGTACTTC
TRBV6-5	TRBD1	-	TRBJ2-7	CASSYSIGDSSYEQYF	TGTGCCAGCAGTTACTCGATCGGGGACAGCTCCTACGAGCAGTACTTC
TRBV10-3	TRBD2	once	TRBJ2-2	CAISVDSGGLDTGELFF	TGTGCCATCAGTGTAGATAGCGGGGGGCTCGACACCGGGGAGCTGTTTTTT
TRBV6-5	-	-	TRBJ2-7	CASSYSGGLYEQYF	TGTGCCAGCAGTTACTCGGGGGGGCTTTACGAGCAGTACTTC
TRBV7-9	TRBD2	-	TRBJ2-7	CASSPGGGKYF	TGTGCCAGCAGCCCCGGGGGGGGGAAGTACTTC
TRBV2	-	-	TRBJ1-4	CASSVQGGGEKLFF	TGTGCCAGCAGTGTACAAGGAGGGGGTGAAAAACTGTTTTTT
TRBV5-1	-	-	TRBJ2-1	CASSPKERSGQFF	TGCGCCAGCAGCCCGAAAGAAAGAAGTGGGCAGTTCTTC
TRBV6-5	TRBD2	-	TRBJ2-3	CASRQRGGSDTQYF	TGTGCCAGCAGACAGCGGGGGGGCTCAGATACGCAGTATTTT
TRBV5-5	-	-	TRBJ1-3	CASSLGTYSGNTIYF	TGTGCCAGCAGCCTCGGGACCTACTCTGGAAACACCATATATTTT
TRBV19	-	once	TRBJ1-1	CASKGTEAFF	TGTGCCAGTAAGGGCACTGAAGCTTTCTTT
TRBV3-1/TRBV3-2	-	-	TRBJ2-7	CASSQGRVYISSYEQYF	TGTGCCAGCAGCCAAGGTCGGGTTTATATTAGCTCCTACGAGCAGTACTTC
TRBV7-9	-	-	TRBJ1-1	CASSSKPQGLGTEAFF	TGTGCCAGCAGCTCAAAGCCACAGGGTTTGGGCACTGAAGCTTTCTTT
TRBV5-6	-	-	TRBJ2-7	CASSLGGGYEQYF	TGTGCCAGCAGCCTCGGTGGGGGATACGAGCAGTACTTC
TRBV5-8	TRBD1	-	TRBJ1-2	CASSLDSGTGPHEGSGYTF	TGTGCCAGCAGCTTAGATTCCGGGACAGGGCCTCATGAGGGGAGCGGCTACACCTTC